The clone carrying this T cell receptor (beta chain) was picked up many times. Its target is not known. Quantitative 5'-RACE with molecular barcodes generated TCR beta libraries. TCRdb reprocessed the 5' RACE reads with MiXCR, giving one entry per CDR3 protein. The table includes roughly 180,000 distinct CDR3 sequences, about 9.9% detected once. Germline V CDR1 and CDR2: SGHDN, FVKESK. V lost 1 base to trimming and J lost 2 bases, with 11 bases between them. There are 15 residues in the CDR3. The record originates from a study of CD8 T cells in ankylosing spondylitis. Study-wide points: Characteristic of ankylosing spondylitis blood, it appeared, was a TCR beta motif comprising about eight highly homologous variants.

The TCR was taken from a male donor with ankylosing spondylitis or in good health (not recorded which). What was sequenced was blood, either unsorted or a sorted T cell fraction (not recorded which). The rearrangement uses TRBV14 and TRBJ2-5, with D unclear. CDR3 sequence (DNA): TGTGCCAGCAGCCAAGTGTCGGGTCCTCAAGAGACCCAGTACTTC. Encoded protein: CASSQVSGPQETQYF.